Below, 8 T cell receptor beta chains from the same sample are listed, as sequenced in a study of beta chain features in type 1 diabetes. Study-wide results and limits: Moderate yet significant TCRB CDR3 shortening was seen in Type 1 diabetes patients in all four CD4+ subsets.

Antigens of these TCRs are unknown. The entirety of the isolated RNA underwent reverse transcription, so expressed TCRB transcripts were sequenced. The table came from immunoSEQ multiplex PCR; TCRdb's copy has only in-frame clones and leaves some out. The sample yields under 350,000 clones, about 23% seen once. Sequenced sample: naive CD4+ T cells from blood. These receptor sequences come from a woman aged 30 to 39 with type 1 diabetes.

V usage is TRBV14 and J usage is TRBJ2-3; perhaps TRBD2 as D (5 bases). Germline V gene sequence: CDR1 SGHDN, CDR2 FVKESK. V was pared by 3 bases and J by 1 base, with 14 bases between. The CDR3 is made up of 16 amino acids. CDR3 in DNA: TGTGCCAGCAGCCAGGGAGCGGAGGCGGGCACAGATACGCAGTATTTT. Its translation: CASSQGAEAGTDTQYF.

The V gene is TRBV14, the J gene TRBJ2-3; tentatively, D is TRBD1 (6 bases). Germline V gives CDR1 SGHDN, CDR2 FVKESK. The CDR3 loop spans 15 amino acids. V was cut by 3 bases and J by 2 bases, with 12 bases left in between. The CDR3 region has the DNA TGTGCCAGCAGCCAGATGACAGGCTTCACAGATACGCAGTATTTT. The encoded protein is CASSQMTGFTDTQYF.

The chain is built from TRBV25-1 and TRBJ1-2, with 10 nucleotides matching TRBD1. This CDR3 spans 14 amino acids. V lost 4 bases, J lost 5 bases, and 4 bases stayed unmatched. The V gene's germline CDR1 is MGHDK and CDR2 SYGVNS. The CDR3 sequence: CASSADRGPYGYTF. For the CDR3, the DNA is TGTGCCAGCAGTGCCGACAGGGGGCCGTATGGCTACACCTTC.

This chain uses TRBV7-9 with TRBJ2-5; TRBD2 aligns across 7 bases. CDR1 and CDR2 from the germline V gene are SEHNR and FQNEAQ (reference sequence). The CDR3 runs 17 residues. With V trimmed by 2 bases and J by 0 bases, 9 bases remained unmatched. This CDR3 reads CASSLLGLEGYQETQYF. For the CDR3, the DNA is TGTGCCAGCAGCTTACTCGGACTAGAGGGATACCAAGAGACCCAGTACTTC.

This clone was seen more than once but under ten times. V and J are TRBV30 and TRBJ2-1, with 15 bases identical to TRBD2. The germline V gene has CDR1 GTSNPN and CDR2 SVGIG (reference sequence). V lost 5 bases, J lost 7 bases, and 6 bases stayed unmatched. This CDR3 comprises 15 residues. The CDR3 loop is CAWGKGLAGGNEQFF. DNA of the CDR3: TGTGCCTGGGGAAAGGGACTAGCGGGAGGTAATGAGCAGTTCTTC.

The V gene is TRBV7-9, the J gene TRBJ1-2, with unresolved D. The CDR3 has 13 residues. Germline assignment: CDR1 SEHNR and CDR2 FQNEAQ (reference sequence). V was shortened by 2 bases and J by 7 bases, with 11 bases between the two germline ends. CDR3 coding DNA: TGTGCCAGCAGCTTATTAACGGGAGGTGGCTACACCTTC. It yields the protein CASSLLTGGGYTF.

There are a few counts of this clone. The V gene is TRBV30, the J gene TRBJ2-7, with 8 bases lining up with TRBD2. This CDR3 spans 14 amino acids. Per germline, CDR1 GTSNPN and CDR2 SVGIG (reference sequence). Losses at the gene ends were 2 bases for V and 9 bases for J; bases not matched to a gene: 12. CDR3 in DNA: TGTGCCTGGAGTCCGAGCGGGGGTAGCGTCGGGCAGTACTTC. The encoded protein is CAWSPSGGSVGQYF.

The rearrangement joins TRBV19 to TRBJ2-7; TRBD2 aligns across 8 bases. V lost 7 bases, J lost 1 base, and 6 bases stayed unmatched. Per the germline V gene, CDR1 is LNHDA and CDR2 is SQIVND (reference sequence). CDR3 length equals 14 residues. The CDR3 DNA reads TGTGCCAGTACCCGGGGGGGAACTTCCTACGAGCAGTACTTC. Its protein product is CASTRGGTSYEQYF.